Each of the 25 T cell receptor beta chains below was sequenced from the same sample in a study of shared clonotypes between healthy human individuals. Naivety among CD8 cells was defined by CD45RO negativity and positive CCR7 selection, thereby excluding terminally differentiated effector memory CD45RA+ cells. Produced via immunoSEQ multiplex PCR; TCRdb's table is partial and in-frame only. Here the sample spans almost 700,000 clones, under 95% being singletons. Sequencing input: naive CD8+ T cells sorted from blood. The receptors stem from a man younger than 40 in good health.

The chain has TRBV7-9 and TRBJ2-4; possibly TRBD1 for D (5 bases). The CDR3 has 13 amino acids. V was pared by 0 bases and J by 5 bases, with 5 bases between. Germline-derived CDR1 and CDR2 are SEHNR and FQNEAQ (reference sequence). The CDR3 loop reads CASSLARENIQYF. Here the CDR3 DNA reads TGTGCCAGCAGCTTAGCCAGGGAAAACATTCAGTACTTC.

V gene TRBV14 combines with J gene TRBJ2-7; 9 positions agree with TRBD2. The junction had 8 bases not matched to a gene; V was cut back by 3 bases and J by 5 bases. There are 15 residues in the CDR3. Looked up from germline, CDR1 is SGHDN and CDR2 is FVKESK. Here the CDR3 reads CASSQGGSGSNEQYF. The CDR3 DNA reads as TGTGCCAGCAGCCAGGGGGGTAGCGGGAGCAACGAGCAGTACTTC.

This rearrangement joins TRBV19 to TRBJ2-5; 8 bases are a match to TRBD1. Losses at the gene ends were 1 base for V and 5 bases for J; bases not matched to a gene: 6. This CDR3 is 15 amino acids long. The germline CDR1 and CDR2 sequences are LNHDA and SQIVND (reference sequence). DNA for the CDR3: TGTGCCAGTAGTATAGTATACAGGGGGAGGGAGACCCAGTACTTC. Translating gives CASSIVYRGRETQYF.

The chain combines TRBV2 with TRBJ1-5; D may be TRBD1 (5 bases). Looked up from germline, CDR1 is SNHLY and CDR2 is FYNNEI. V lost 7 bases and J lost 2, with 12 bases in between. This CDR3 comprises 14 residues. CDR3 region: CASTTTEGNQPQHF. The CDR3 DNA is TGTGCCAGCACTACGACAGAAGGCAATCAGCCCCAGCATTTT.

This chain links TRBV28 with TRBJ2-1; D gene uncertain. This CDR3 is built from 16 residues. Germline V gene sequence: CDR1 MDHEN, CDR2 SYDVKM. The V and J ends lost 5 bases and 0 bases respectively, with 14 bases between them. Written as DNA, the CDR3 is TGTGCCAGCAGTAGCCCTCAAGATTACTCCTACAATGAGCAGTTCTTC. Its protein is CASSSPQDYSYNEQFF.

The chain employs TRBV13 and TRBJ2-1; the match to TRBD2 covers 8 bases. In germline, CDR1 is PRHDT, CDR2 FYEKMQ (reference sequence). The CDR3 loop spans 15 amino acids. The V gene end was trimmed by 4 bases and the J gene end by 0 bases; junction bases not matched to a gene: 2. For the CDR3, the DNA is TGTGCCAGCAGCTCCAGCGGGAGCTCCTACAATGAGCAGTTCTTC. Amino acid sequence: CASSSSGSSYNEQFF.

The V and J genes are TRBV7-9 and TRBJ1-1, with D unclear. The CDR3 covers 13 residues. CDR1 SEHNR and CDR2 FQNEAQ come from the germline V gene (reference sequence). V lost 2 bases to trimming and J lost 3 bases, with 7 bases between them. CDR3 nucleotides: TGTGCCAGCAGCTTATCTCTTGACACTGAAGCTTTCTTT. Encoded protein: CASSLSLDTEAFF.

This clone was seen only once. This chain links TRBV7-9 with TRBJ2-1; 7 bases are a match to TRBD1. With V trimmed by 0 bases and J by 9 bases, 8 bases remained unmatched. Germline CDR1 and CDR2: SEHNR and FQNEAQ (reference sequence). The CDR3 sequence is 15 residues long. This CDR3 is CASSLALGDSLEQFF. CDR3 nucleotide sequence: TGTGCCAGCAGCTTAGCATTAGGGGACAGCCTTGAGCAGTTCTTC.

The J gene is TRBJ1-1, the V gene TRBV7-6; 9 bases agree with TRBD1. Germline CDR1 reads SGHVS; CDR2 reads FNYEAQ. The CDR3 has 15 amino acids. V lost 5 bases and J lost 5; bases outside the gene matches: 9. The DNA for the CDR3 is TGTGCCAGCAGCCCACGACAGGGGGAAGTAACTGAAGCTTTCTTT. This gives the protein CASSPRQGEVTEAFF.

The CDR3 here is CASSYSGQGRAETQYF. In nucleotides, the CDR3 is TGTGCCAGCAGTTACTCGGGGCAGGGGCGGGCAGAGACCCAGTACTTC. V usage is TRBV6-5 and J usage is TRBJ2-5, with D perhaps TRBD1 (6 bases). The germline V gene encodes CDR1 MNHEY and CDR2 SVGAGI. The V end was cut by 0 bases, the J end by 4 bases, with 15 bases between. The length of the CDR3 is 16 residues.

The genes are TRBV10-3 and TRBJ2-1, with 9 bases matching TRBD2. Germline loops: CDR1 ENHRY, CDR2 SYGVKD. This CDR3 spans 15 amino acids. With V trimmed by 2 bases and J by 7 bases, 6 bases remained unmatched. The CDR3 reads CAISEVREGPNEQFF. DNA of the CDR3: TGTGCCATCAGTGAGGTGCGGGAGGGCCCAAATGAGCAGTTCTTC.

This rearrangement joins TRBV7-9 to TRBJ2-1; D perhaps matches TRBD2 (5 bases). This CDR3 spans 15 amino acids. Germline lookup yields CDR1 SEHNR and CDR2 FQNEAQ (reference sequence). V lost 5 bases to trimming and J lost 9 bases, with 20 bases between them. The CDR3 protein is CASSPDWKPKIEQFF. CDR3 nucleotide sequence: TGTGCCAGCAGCCCGGACTGGAAGCCCAAAATTGAGCAGTTCTTC.

This clone was detected once. CDR3 nucleotide sequence: TGTGCCAGCAGTTTAGACCCGGGACTCCGTTTTAATGAGCAGTTCTTC. Amino acids: CASSLDPGLRFNEQFF. The chain links TRBV27 to TRBJ2-1, with D maybe TRBD2 (6 bases). Germline V gene lookup returns CDR1 MNHEY and CDR2 SMNVEV (reference sequence). CDR3 length: 16 amino acids. Trimming removed 2 bases at V and 7 bases at J, with 18 bases between.

This sequence joins TRBV11-2 and TRBJ2-1, with TRBD2 matching 7 bases. Germline values: CDR1 SGHAT, CDR2 FQNNGV. The J segment lost 5 bases and the V segment lost 7 bases, leaving 23 bases of the junction unmatched. The CDR3 has 19 residues. CDR3 nucleotides: TGTGCCAGCACCGAAGGAGGTGTGCTAACTAGCGTTCTTAACAATGAGCAGTTCTTC. This translates into CASTEGGVLTSVLNNEQFF. Combining the CDR3 with reference TRBV11-2 and TRBJ2-1 gives the whole variable domain EAGVAQSPRYKIIEKRQSVAFWCNPISGHATLYWYQQILGQGPKLLIQFQNNGVVDDSQLPKDRFSAERLKGVDSTLKIQPAKLEDSAVYLCASTEGGVLTSVLNNEQFFGPGTRLTVL.

Comment on this clone: Different DNA sequences within this sample yield the same CDR3. This chain uses TRBV7-9 with TRBJ2-7; a possible D gene is TRBD2 (5 bases). This CDR3 is 15 amino acids long. The V and J ends lost 5 bases and 0 bases respectively, with 14 bases between them. The germline V gene encodes CDR1 SEHNR and CDR2 FQNEAQ (reference sequence). The CDR3 sequence is CASSLVVGSSYEQYF. The CDR3 region has the DNA TGTGCCAGCAGCCTCGTTGTTGGGAGCTCCTACGAGCAGTACTTC. Full variable domain (outside the CDR3, taken from reference TRBV7-9 and TRBJ2-7): DTGVSQNPRHKITKRGQNVTFRCDPISEHNRLYWYRQTLGQGPEFLTYFQNEAQLEKSRLLSDRFSAERPKGSFSTLEIQRTEQGDSAMYLCASSLVVGSSYEQYFGPGTRLTVT.

The V and J genes are TRBV7-9 and TRBJ2-7; 11 nucleotides match TRBD1. Germline V lookup: CDR1 SEHNR, CDR2 FQNEAQ (reference sequence). The J segment lost 0 bases and the V segment lost 5 bases, leaving 3 bases of the junction unmatched. This CDR3 is built from 15 residues. In nucleotides, the CDR3 is TGTGCCAGCAGCCCCGGGACAGGGGGCTCCTACGAGCAGTACTTC. It is translated as CASSPGTGGSYEQYF.

The CDR3 is CASKFEGGTDTQYF. CDR3 bases: TGTGCCAGCAAATTTGAGGGGGGCACAGATACGCAGTATTTT. V gene TRBV5-5 combines with J gene TRBJ2-3, with D possibly TRBD1 on 6 matching bases. This CDR3 contains 14 residues. Trimming shortened V by 6 bases and J by 1 base, and 12 bases separated the two germline ends. CDR1 and CDR2 (germline): SGHKS, YYEKEE (reference sequence).

This chain connects TRBV14 to TRBJ2-7; 8 bases agree with TRBD1. Germline V gene data show CDR1 as SGHDN and CDR2 as FVKESK. The CDR3 extends over 16 amino acids. J was trimmed by 4 bases and V by 2 bases; bases with no gene match: 10. The CDR3 DNA is TGTGCCAGCAGCCAAATCCGGACAGGGAGTTCTTACGAGCAGTACTTC. It yields the protein CASSQIRTGSSYEQYF.

CDR3 sequence reads: CASSLPGVGQPQHF. The CDR3 region has the DNA TGTGCCAGCAGCTTACCGGGAGTGGGTCAGCCCCAGCATTTT. The chain recombines TRBV7-9 with TRBJ1-5, with D unclear. V lost 2 bases and J 6 bases, leaving 11 bases between the germline ends. This CDR3 spans 14 amino acids. Per the germline V gene, CDR1 is SEHNR and CDR2 is FQNEAQ (reference sequence).

This sequence joins TRBV6-6 and TRBJ2-2; 10 bases are a match to TRBD1. Looked up from germline, CDR1 is MNHNY and CDR2 is SVGAGI (reference sequence). V dropped 10 bases and J dropped 3; count of bases not matched to a gene: 11. The length of the CDR3 is 16 residues. CDR3 nucleotide sequence: TGTGCCATCCAAGGGGGGACAGGGGATTACACCGGGGAGCTGTTTTTT. The encoded protein is CAIQGGTGDYTGELFF.

The chain recombines TRBV29-1 with TRBJ2-7; D gene unclear. CDR3 size: 11 residues. CDR1 SQVTM and CDR2 ANQGSEA come from the germline V gene. V lost 5 bases, J lost 3 bases, and 8 bases lay in between. The CDR3 loop is CSVKDGYEQYF. CDR3 in DNA: TGCAGCGTTAAGGACGGCTACGAGCAGTACTTC.

The chain uses TRBV7-9 and TRBJ2-7, with a tentative D call TRBD1 (5 bases). Germline V lookup: CDR1 SEHNR, CDR2 FQNEAQ (reference sequence). This CDR3 is 14 amino acids long. Trimming took 0 bases from V and 7 from J, leaving 13 bases between them. CDR3 bases: TGTGCCAGCAGCTTAGCAGAAAGGGGTGGTGAGCAGTACTTC. Translating gives CASSLAERGGEQYF.

The rearrangement joins TRBV14 to TRBJ2-5, with D hard to call. V lost 0 bases, J lost 5 bases, and 16 bases lay in between. The CDR3 loop spans 16 amino acids. The V gene's germline CDR1 is SGHDN and CDR2 FVKESK. The CDR3 coding sequence is TGTGCCAGCAGCCAAGAGAATCAAGTATTGGGGGAGACCCAGTACTTC. This codes for CASSQENQVLGETQYF.

The table lists this clone with a count of one. At the DNA level, this CDR3 is encoded by other sequences in the same sample as well. V is TRBV27 and J is TRBJ2-1; D ambiguous. CDR1 is MNHEY and CDR2 is SMNVEV in the germline V gene (reference sequence). Trimming shortened V by 6 bases and J by 6 bases, and 6 bases separated the two germline ends. This CDR3 has 11 amino acids. The CDR3 sequence: CASSSSNEQFF. The CDR3 region has the DNA TGTGCCAGCAGCTCTAGCAATGAGCAGTTCTTC.

The V and J genes are TRBV5-6 and TRBJ1-2; D possibly corresponds to TRBD1 (6 bases). Looked up from germline, CDR1 is SGHDT and CDR2 is YYEEEE. The CDR3 sequence is 14 residues long. Deletions cut 4 bases from V and 4 bases from J, with 14 bases between. The CDR3 nucleotides are TGTGCCAGCAGCGTGTTGGACAGCCCCTATGGCTACACCTTC. Its translation: CASSVLDSPYGYTF.